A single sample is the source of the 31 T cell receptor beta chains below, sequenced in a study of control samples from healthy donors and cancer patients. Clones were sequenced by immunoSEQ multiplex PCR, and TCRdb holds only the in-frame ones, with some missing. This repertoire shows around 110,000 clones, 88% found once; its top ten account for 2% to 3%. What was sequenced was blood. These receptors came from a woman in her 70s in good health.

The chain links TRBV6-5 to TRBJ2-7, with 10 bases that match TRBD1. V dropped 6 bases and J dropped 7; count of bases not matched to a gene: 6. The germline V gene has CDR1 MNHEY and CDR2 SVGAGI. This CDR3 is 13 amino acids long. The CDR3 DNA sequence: TGTGCCAGCAGCGACAGGGGGCCTCGAGAGCAGTACTTC. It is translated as CASSDRGPREQYF.

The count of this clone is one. The CDR3 DNA reads TGTGCCAGCAGTGAGGCAGGGGGCTATGGCTACACCTTC. Residues: CASSEAGGYGYTF. The chain couples TRBV6-1 to TRBJ1-2, with 7 bases identical to TRBD1. The CDR3 loop spans 13 amino acids. V trimming: 3 bases; J trimming: 4 bases; junction bases outside the gene matches: 2. CDR1 is MNHNS and CDR2 is SASEGT in the germline V gene.

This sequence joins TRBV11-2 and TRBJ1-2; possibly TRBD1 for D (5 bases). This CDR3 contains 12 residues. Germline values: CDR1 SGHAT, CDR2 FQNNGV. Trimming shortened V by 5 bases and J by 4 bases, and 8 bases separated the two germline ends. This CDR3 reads CASSGGGYGYTF. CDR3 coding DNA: TGTGCCAGCAGCGGGGGGGGCTATGGCTACACCTTC.

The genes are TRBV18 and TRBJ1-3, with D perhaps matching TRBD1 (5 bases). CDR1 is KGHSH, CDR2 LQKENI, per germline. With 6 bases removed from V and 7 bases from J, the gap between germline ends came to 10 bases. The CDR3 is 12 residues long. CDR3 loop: CASSAGSNTIYF. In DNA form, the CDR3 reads TGTGCCAGCTCGGCAGGGTCCAACACCATATATTTT.

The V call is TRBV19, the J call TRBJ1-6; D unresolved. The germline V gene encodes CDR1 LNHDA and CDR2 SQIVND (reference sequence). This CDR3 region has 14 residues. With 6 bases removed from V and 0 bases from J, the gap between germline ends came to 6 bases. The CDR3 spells CASRGVSYNSPLHF. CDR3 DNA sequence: TGTGCCAGTAGGGGCGTCTCCTATAATTCACCCCTCCACTTT.

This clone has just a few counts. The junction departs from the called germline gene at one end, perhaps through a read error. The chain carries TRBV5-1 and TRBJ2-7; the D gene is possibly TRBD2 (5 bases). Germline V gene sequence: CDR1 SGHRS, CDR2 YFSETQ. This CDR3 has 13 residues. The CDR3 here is CASGLGSEDEQYF. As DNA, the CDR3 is TGCGCCAGCGGCTTGGGGAGCGAGGACGAGCAGTACTTC.

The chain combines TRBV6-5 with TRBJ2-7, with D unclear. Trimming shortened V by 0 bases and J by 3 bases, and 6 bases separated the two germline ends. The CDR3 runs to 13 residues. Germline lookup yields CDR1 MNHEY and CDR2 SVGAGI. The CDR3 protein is CASSYSISYEQYF. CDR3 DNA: TGTGCCAGCAGTTACTCTATCAGCTACGAGCAGTACTTC.

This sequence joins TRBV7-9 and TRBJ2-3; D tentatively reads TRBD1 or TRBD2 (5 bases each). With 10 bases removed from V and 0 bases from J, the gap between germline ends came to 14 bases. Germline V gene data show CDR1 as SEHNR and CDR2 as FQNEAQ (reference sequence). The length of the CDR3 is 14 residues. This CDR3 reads CAIRDRSSTDTQYF. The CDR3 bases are TGTGCCATCAGGGACCGTTCTAGCACAGATACGCAGTATTTT.

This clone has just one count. The CDR3 region has the DNA TGTGCCAGCAGGGTAACAGGGATCGGAGAGACCCAGTACTTC. Residues: CASRVTGIGETQYF. The rearrangement joins TRBV6-5 to TRBJ2-5; a possible D gene is TRBD1 (6 bases). CDR1 is MNHEY, CDR2 SVGAGI, per germline. V lost 6 bases, J lost 4 bases, and 15 bases lay in between. CDR3 length equals 14 residues.

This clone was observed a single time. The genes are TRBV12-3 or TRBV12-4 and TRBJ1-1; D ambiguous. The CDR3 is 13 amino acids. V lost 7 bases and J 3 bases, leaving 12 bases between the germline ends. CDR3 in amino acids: CASKPLRYTEAFF. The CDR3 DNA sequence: TGTGCCAGCAAGCCGCTAAGGTACACTGAAGCTTTCTTT.

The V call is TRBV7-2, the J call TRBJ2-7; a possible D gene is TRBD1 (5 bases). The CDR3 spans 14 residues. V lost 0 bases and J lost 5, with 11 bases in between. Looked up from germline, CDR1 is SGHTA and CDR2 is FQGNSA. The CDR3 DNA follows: TGTGCCAGCAGCTTAGCGGGCAGGGTCGACGAGCAGTACTTC. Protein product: CASSLAGRVDEQYF.

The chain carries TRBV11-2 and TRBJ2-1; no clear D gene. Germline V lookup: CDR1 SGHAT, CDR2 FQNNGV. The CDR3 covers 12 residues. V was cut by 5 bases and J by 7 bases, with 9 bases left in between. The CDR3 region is CASSPNGNEQFF. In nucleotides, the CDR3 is TGTGCCAGCAGCCCAAACGGGAATGAGCAGTTCTTC.

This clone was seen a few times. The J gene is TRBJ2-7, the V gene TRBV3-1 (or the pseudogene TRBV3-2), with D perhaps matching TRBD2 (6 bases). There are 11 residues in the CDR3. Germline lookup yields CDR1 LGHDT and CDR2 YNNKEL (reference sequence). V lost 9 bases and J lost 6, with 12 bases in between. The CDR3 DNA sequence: TGTGCCAGTCGGAGGGGAGGCGAGCAGTACTTC. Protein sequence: CASRRGGEQYF.

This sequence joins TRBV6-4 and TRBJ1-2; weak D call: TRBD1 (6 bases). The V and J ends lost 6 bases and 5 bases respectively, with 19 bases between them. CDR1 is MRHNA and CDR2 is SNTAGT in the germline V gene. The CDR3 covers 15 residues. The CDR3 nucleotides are TGTGCCAGCAGCGAACAGGGAGGGGGGACATATGGCTACACCTTC. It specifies CASSEQGGGTYGYTF.

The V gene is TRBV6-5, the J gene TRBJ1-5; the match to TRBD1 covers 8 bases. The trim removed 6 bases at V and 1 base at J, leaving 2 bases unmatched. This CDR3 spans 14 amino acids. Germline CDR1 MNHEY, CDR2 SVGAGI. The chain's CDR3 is CASSGDRSNQPQHF. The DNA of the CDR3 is TGTGCCAGCAGCGGGGACAGGAGCAATCAGCCCCAGCATTTT.

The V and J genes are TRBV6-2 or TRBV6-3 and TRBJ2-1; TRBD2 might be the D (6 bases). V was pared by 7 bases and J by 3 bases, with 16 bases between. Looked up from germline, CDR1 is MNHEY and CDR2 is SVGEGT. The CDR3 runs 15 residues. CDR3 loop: CASTPGLGNYNEQFF. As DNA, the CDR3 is TGTGCCAGCACCCCGGGACTTGGTAACTACAATGAGCAGTTCTTC.

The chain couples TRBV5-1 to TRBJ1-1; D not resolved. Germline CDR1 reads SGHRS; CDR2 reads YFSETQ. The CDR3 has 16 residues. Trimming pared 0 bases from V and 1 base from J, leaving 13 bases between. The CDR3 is CASSLGSGRPNTEAFF. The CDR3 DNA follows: TGCGCCAGCAGCTTGGGGTCTGGACGGCCGAACACTGAAGCTTTCTTT.

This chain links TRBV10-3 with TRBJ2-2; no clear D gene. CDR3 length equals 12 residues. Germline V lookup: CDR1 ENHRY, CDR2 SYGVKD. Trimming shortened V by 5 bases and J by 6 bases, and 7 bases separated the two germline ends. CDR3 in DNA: TGTGCCATCAGTTCAAGCCCCGGGGAGCTGTTTTTT. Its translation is CAISSSPGELFF.

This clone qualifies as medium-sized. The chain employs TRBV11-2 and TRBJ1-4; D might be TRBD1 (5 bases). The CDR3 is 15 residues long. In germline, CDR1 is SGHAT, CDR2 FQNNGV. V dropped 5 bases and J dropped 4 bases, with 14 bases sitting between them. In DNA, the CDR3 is TGTGCCAGCAGCATCGTAGGGGAGGGTAATGAAAAACTGTTTTTT. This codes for CASSIVGEGNEKLFF.

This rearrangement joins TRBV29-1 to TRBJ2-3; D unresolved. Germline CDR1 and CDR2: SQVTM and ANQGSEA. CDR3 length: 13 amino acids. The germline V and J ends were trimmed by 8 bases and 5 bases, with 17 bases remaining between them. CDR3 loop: CSTGWEVEDTQYF. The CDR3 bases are TGCAGCACCGGGTGGGAAGTCGAAGATACGCAGTATTTT.

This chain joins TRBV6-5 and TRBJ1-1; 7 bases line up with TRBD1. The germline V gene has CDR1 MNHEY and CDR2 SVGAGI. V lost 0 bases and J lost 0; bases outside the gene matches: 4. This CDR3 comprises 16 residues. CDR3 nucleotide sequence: TGTGCCAGCAGTTACTCTTCGACAGGGATGAACACTGAAGCTTTCTTT. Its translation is CASSYSSTGMNTEAFF.

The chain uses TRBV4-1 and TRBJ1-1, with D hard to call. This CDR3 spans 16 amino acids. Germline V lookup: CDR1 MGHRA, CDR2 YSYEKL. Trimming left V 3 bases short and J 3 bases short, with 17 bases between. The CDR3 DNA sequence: TGCGCCAGCAGCCAGTCTTCCGGGATCGGATACACTGAAGCTTTCTTT. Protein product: CASSQSSGIGYTEAFF.

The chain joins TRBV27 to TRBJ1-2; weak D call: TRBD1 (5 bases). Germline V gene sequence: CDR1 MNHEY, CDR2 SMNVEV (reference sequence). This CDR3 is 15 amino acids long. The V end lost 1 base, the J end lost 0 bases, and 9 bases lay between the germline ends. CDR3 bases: TGTGCCAGCAGTTTATTGGGGGGAACTAACTATGGCTACACCTTC. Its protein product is CASSLLGGTNYGYTF.

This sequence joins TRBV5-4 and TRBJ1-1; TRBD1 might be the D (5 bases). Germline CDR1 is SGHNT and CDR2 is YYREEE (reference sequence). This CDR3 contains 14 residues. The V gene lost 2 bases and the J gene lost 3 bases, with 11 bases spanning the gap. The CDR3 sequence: CASSLGAGDTEAFF. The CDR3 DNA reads TGTGCCAGCAGCTTAGGGGCGGGAGACACTGAAGCTTTCTTT.

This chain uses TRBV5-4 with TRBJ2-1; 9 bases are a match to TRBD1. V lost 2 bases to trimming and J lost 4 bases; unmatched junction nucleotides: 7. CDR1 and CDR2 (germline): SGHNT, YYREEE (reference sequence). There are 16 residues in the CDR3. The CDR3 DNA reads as TGTGCCAGCAGCTTTCCGGGACAGGGTTCTTACAATGAGCAGTTCTTC. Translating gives CASSFPGQGSYNEQFF.

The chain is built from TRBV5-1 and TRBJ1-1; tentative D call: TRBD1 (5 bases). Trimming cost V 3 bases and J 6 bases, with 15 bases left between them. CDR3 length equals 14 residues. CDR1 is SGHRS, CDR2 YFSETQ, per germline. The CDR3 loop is CASSYGWQGAEAFF. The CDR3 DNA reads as TGCGCCAGCAGCTATGGGTGGCAGGGAGCTGAAGCTTTCTTT.

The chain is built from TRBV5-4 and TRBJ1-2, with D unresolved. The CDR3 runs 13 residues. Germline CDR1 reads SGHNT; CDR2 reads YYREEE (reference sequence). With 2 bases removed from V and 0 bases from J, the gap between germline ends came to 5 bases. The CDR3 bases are TGTGCCAGCAGCTTAGACGCTAACTATGGCTACACCTTC. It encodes CASSLDANYGYTF.

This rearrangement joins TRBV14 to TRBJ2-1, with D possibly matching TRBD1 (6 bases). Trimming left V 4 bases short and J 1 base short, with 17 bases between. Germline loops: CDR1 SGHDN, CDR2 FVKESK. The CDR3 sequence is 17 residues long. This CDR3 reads CASSPRGWGQSYNEQFF. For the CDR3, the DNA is TGTGCCAGCAGCCCTCGTGGGTGGGGACAATCCTACAATGAGCAGTTCTTC.

The CDR3 loop reads CASSLLGYQPQHF. The DNA for the CDR3 is TGTGCCAGCAGCTTATTGGGATATCAGCCCCAGCATTTT. The chain links TRBV7-2 to TRBJ1-5, with D unclear. The V and J ends lost 2 bases and 5 bases respectively, with 7 bases between them. Germline CDR1 reads SGHTA; CDR2 reads FQGNSA. The CDR3 has 13 amino acids.

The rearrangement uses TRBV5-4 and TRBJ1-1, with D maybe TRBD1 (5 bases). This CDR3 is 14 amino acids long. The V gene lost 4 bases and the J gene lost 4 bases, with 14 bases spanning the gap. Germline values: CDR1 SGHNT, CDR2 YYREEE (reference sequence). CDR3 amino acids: CASSPQTESTEAFF. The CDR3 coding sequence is TGTGCCAGCAGCCCCCAGACAGAATCCACTGAAGCTTTCTTT.

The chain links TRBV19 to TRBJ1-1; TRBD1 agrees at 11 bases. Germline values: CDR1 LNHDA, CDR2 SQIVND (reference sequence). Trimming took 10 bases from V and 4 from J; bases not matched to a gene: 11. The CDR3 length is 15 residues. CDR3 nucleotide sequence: TGTGCCACCTCCCGGGACAGGGGGGGACTCACTGAAGCTTTCTTT. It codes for CATSRDRGGLTEAFF.